These 31 T cell receptor beta chains were all obtained from the same sample, sequenced in a study of blood T cell repertoires in COVID-19. Here immunoSEQ multiplex PCR was the method, and the copy in TCRdb shows in-frame clones only, minus some. The sample has around 220,000 clones; about 84% are singletons. The material sequenced was peripheral blood. All receptors derive from a woman older than 75 with COVID-19, enrolled during active disease.

The gene calls are TRBV4-1 and TRBJ2-7; TRBD2 aligns across 9 bases. CDR1 and CDR2 from the germline V gene are MGHRA and YSYEKL. The CDR3 spans 15 residues. V lost 4 bases and J lost 2; bases outside the gene matches: 6. The CDR3 loop is CASSRDSGGPYEQYF. DNA of the CDR3: TGCGCCAGCAGCCGCGATAGCGGGGGACCCTACGAGCAGTACTTC.

This clone was observed a single time. Mismatch with germline at one junction end may stem from a read error. V usage is TRBV7-7 and J usage is TRBJ1-2; TRBD1 might be the D (5 bases). In germline, CDR1 is SSHAT, CDR2 FNYEAQ (reference sequence). This CDR3 spans 18 amino acids. The CDR3 reads CASSLGGPPKGRRWGYTF. The CDR3 DNA reads as TGTGCTAGCAGCTTAGGAGGTCCCCCTAAGGGGAGGAGGTGGGGCTACACCTTC.

This chain uses TRBV19 with TRBJ2-3; 8 bases agree with TRBD2. This CDR3 comprises 15 residues. Germline CDR1 LNHDA, CDR2 SQIVND (reference sequence). V dropped 5 bases and J dropped 2; count of bases not matched to a gene: 6. The DNA for the CDR3 is TGTGCCAGTAGTGATAGCGGGGCCTCCACAGATACGCAGTATTTT. This encodes CASSDSGASTDTQYF. Supplemented by reference TRBV19 and TRBJ2-3, the full variable domain reads DGGITQSPKYLFRKEGQNVTLSCEQNLNHDAMYWYRQDPGQGLRLIYYSQIVNDFQKGDIAEGYSVSREKKESFPLTVTSAQKNPTAFYLCASSDSGASTDTQYFGPGTRLTVL.

The chain recombines TRBV15 with TRBJ2-6; D is uncertain. Per the germline V gene, CDR1 is LNHNV and CDR2 is YYDKDF (reference sequence). This CDR3 spans 17 amino acids. V was shortened by 0 bases and J by 3 bases, with 12 bases between the two germline ends. The CDR3 coding sequence is TGTGCCACCAGCAGAGATTGGCGAAGGAGTGGGGCCAACGTCCTGACTTTC. This translates into CATSRDWRRSGANVLTF.

V is TRBV9 and J is TRBJ2-2, with TRBD1 matching 7 bases. The V gene end was trimmed by 4 bases and the J gene end by 4 bases; junction bases not matched to a gene: 4. The CDR3 has 14 amino acids. Germline-derived CDR1 and CDR2 are SGDLS and YYNGEE. The DNA for the CDR3 is TGTGCCAGCAGCCCAGGGGGTTTCACCGGGGAGCTGTTTTTT. Translation gives CASSPGGFTGELFF.

V usage is TRBV28 and J usage is TRBJ1-5; no clear D gene. Trimming took 5 bases from V and 5 from J, leaving 7 bases between them. CDR1 and CDR2 from the germline V gene are MDHEN and SYDVKM. This CDR3 has 12 amino acids. This CDR3 reads CASSPFYQPQHF. In DNA form, the CDR3 reads TGTGCCAGCAGTCCCTTCTATCAGCCCCAGCATTTT. Looking up the rest from reference TRBV28 and TRBJ1-5 gives the full variable domain: DVKVTQSSRYLVKRTGEKVFLECVQDMDHENMFWYRQDPGLGLRLIYFSYDVKMKEKGDIPEGYSVSREKKERFSLILESASTNQTSMYLCASSPFYQPQHFGDGTRLSIL.

Remarks on this clone: Other DNA sequences of this sample code for an identical CDR3. The rearrangement joins TRBV18 to TRBJ2-7, with D maybe TRBD1 (6 bases). CDR3 length: 14 residues. Germline lookup yields CDR1 KGHSH and CDR2 LQKENI. Trimming took off 2 bases at V and 3 bases at J, with 11 bases between the two ends. The CDR3 region is CASSPTTGNYEQYF. The CDR3 nucleotides are TGTGCCAGCTCACCAACCACAGGGAACTACGAGCAGTACTTC.

The rearrangement links TRBV12-3 or TRBV12-4 to TRBJ2-5; no reliable D call. Trimming left V 5 bases short and J 7 bases short, with 11 bases between. This CDR3 comprises 12 residues. For the CDR3, the DNA is TGTGCCAGCAGTACCCAGTCGGGGACCCAGTACTTC. Protein sequence: CASSTQSGTQYF.

This rearrangement joins TRBV6-2 or TRBV6-3 to TRBJ2-5; 7 bases are shared with TRBD1. V was clipped by 5 bases and J by 1 base; unmatched bases: 4. The CDR3 length is 14 residues. Looked up from germline, CDR1 is MNHEY and CDR2 is SVGEGT. This CDR3 is CASSGWTGQETQYF. Here the CDR3 DNA reads TGTGCCAGCAGTGGCTGGACAGGCCAAGAGACCCAGTACTTC.

This chain uses TRBV20-1 with TRBJ1-5, with unresolved D. V dropped 3 bases and J dropped 2 bases, with 5 bases sitting between them. Germline CDR1 DFQATT, CDR2 SNEGSKA (reference sequence). The CDR3 covers 12 residues. The CDR3 sequence: CSASTGNQPQHF. In DNA, the CDR3 is TGCAGTGCTAGTACGGGCAATCAGCCCCAGCATTTT.

This clone has a single count. This chain links TRBV7-9 with TRBJ2-1; D is ambiguous. There are 14 residues in the CDR3. Germline V CDR1 and CDR2: SEHNR, FQNEAQ (reference sequence). V was cut by 3 bases and J by 0 bases, with 6 bases left in between. The CDR3 here is CASSLPVSYNEQFF. The CDR3 nucleotides are TGTGCCAGCAGCTTGCCGGTCTCCTACAATGAGCAGTTCTTC. Full variable domain (remainder filled in from reference TRBV7-9 and TRBJ2-1): DTGVSQNPRHKITKRGQNVTFRCDPISEHNRLYWYRQTLGQGPEFLTYFQNEAQLEKSRLLSDRFSAERPKGSFSTLEIQRTEQGDSAMYLCASSLPVSYNEQFFGPGTRLTVL.

At least ten counts were recorded for this clone. The V and J genes are TRBV4-1 and TRBJ2-7, with 13 bases identical to TRBD2. Trimming took 6 bases from V and 2 from J; bases not matched to a gene: 7. This CDR3 has 16 residues. In germline, CDR1 is MGHRA, CDR2 YSYEKL. For the CDR3, the DNA is TGCGCCAGCAGTAGGACTAGCGGGAGTGTCGCCTACGAGCAGTACTTC. Translating gives CASSRTSGSVAYEQYF.

V and J are TRBV6-2 or TRBV6-3 and TRBJ1-5; no reliable D call. The V end lost 3 bases, the J end lost 0 bases, and 6 bases lay between the germline ends. The germline gives CDR1 MNHEY, CDR2 SVGEGT. The CDR3 is made up of 14 amino acids. Here the CDR3 reads CASSYLYSNQPQHF. CDR3 sequence (DNA): TGTGCCAGCAGTTATCTCTATAGCAATCAGCCCCAGCATTTT.

The chain combines TRBV9 with TRBJ2-1; 9 nucleotides agree with TRBD2. The CDR3 runs to 16 residues. The ends lost 0 bases at V and 4 bases at J; junction bases unmatched: 5. Germline assignment: CDR1 SGDLS and CDR2 YYNGEE. CDR3 coding DNA: TGTGCCAGCAGCGTAGATCCGGCGGGGGGGTACAATGAGCAGTTCTTC. Amino acids: CASSVDPAGGYNEQFF.

The chain couples TRBV2 to TRBJ1-2; D gene uncertain. The germline gives CDR1 SNHLY, CDR2 FYNNEI. The V end was cut by 3 bases, the J end by 0 bases, with 11 bases between. The CDR3 loop spans 15 amino acids. The CDR3 is CASSEGRIANYGYTF. The DNA for the CDR3 is TGTGCCAGCAGTGAGGGGAGGATCGCTAACTATGGCTACACCTTC.

The J gene is TRBJ2-3, the V gene TRBV2, with 9 bases aligning to TRBD2. The CDR3 spans 14 residues. Germline assignment: CDR1 SNHLY and CDR2 FYNNEI. V gave up 4 bases and J gave up 11 bases; unmatched junction bases: 10. The CDR3 loop reads CASSVVRAGGLQYF. In DNA, the CDR3 is TGTGCCAGCAGTGTGGTTCGAGCGGGGGGCTTGCAGTATTTT.

There are a few counts of this clone. The chain uses TRBV28 and TRBJ2-7; 10 bases agree with TRBD1. The germline V gene encodes CDR1 MDHEN and CDR2 SYDVKM. The trim removed 4 bases at V and 1 base at J, leaving 7 bases unmatched. The CDR3 covers 16 residues. Here the CDR3 reads CASSYVDRGPSYEQYF. The CDR3 DNA follows: TGTGCCAGCAGTTATGTCGACAGGGGGCCTTCCTACGAGCAGTACTTC.

The rearrangement links TRBV4-1 to TRBJ1-5; tentatively, D is TRBD1 (6 bases). This CDR3 region has 15 residues. V lost 1 base, J lost 4 bases, and 11 bases lay in between. From germline, CDR1 is MGHRA and CDR2 YSYEKL. The CDR3 sequence: CASSQVLDSNQPQHF. The CDR3 region has the DNA TGCGCCAGCAGCCAAGTGTTGGACAGTAATCAGCCCCAGCATTTT.

DNA of the CDR3: TGTGCCAGCAGTGACTCCGCTAGGGGGGAGCTGTTTTTT. Its translation is CASSDSARGELFF. The chain employs TRBV6-4 and TRBJ2-2; no firm D call. V lost 0 bases, J lost 8 bases, and 7 bases lay in between. This CDR3 is built from 13 residues. Germline V gene lookup returns CDR1 MRHNA and CDR2 SNTAGT.

The V gene is TRBV5-1, the J gene TRBJ1-4; possibly TRBD1 for D (6 bases). The CDR3 runs to 14 residues. Per the germline V gene, CDR1 is SGHRS and CDR2 is YFSETQ. With 4 bases removed from V and 1 base from J, the gap between germline ends came to 8 bases. The DNA of the CDR3 is TGCGCCAGCAGCGAACAGGGAACTAATGAAAAACTGTTTTTT. Protein product: CASSEQGTNEKLFF. The variable domain in full, completed from reference TRBV5-1 and TRBJ1-4, reads KAGVTQTPRYLIKTRGQQVTLSCSPISGHRSVSWYQQTPGQGLQFLFEYFSETQRNKGNFPGRFSGRQFSNSRSEMNVSTLELGDSALYLCASSEQGTNEKLFFGSGTQLSVL.

The J gene is TRBJ1-2, the V gene TRBV4-1; 10 bases map to TRBD1. CDR1 and CDR2 (germline): MGHRA, YSYEKL. CDR3 length: 16 residues. The junction had 5 bases not matched to a gene; V was cut back by 2 bases and J by 2 bases. CDR3 DNA: TGCGCCAGCAGCCAATTGTTGGGACAGGGGAACTATGGCTACACCTTC. This gives the protein CASSQLLGQGNYGYTF.

The chain recombines TRBV4-1 with TRBJ2-7; D unclear. The CDR3 is 16 residues long. V was clipped by 1 base and J by 4 bases, with 17 bases between them. CDR1 is MGHRA and CDR2 is YSYEKL in the germline V gene. The CDR3 DNA is TGCGCCAGCAGCCAAGTTTCCTCCAGCGTTACTTACGAGCAGTACTTC. This sequence encodes CASSQVSSSVTYEQYF.

The chain is built from TRBV11-2 and TRBJ2-6; D is unresolved. Trimming removed 4 bases at V and 4 bases at J, with 5 bases between. From germline, CDR1 is SGHAT and CDR2 FQNNGV. The CDR3 totals 13 residues. This CDR3 reads CASSSPGANVLTF. CDR3 sequence (DNA): TGTGCCAGCAGCTCCCCGGGGGCCAACGTCCTGACTTTC.

V is TRBV6-5 and J is TRBJ1-6, with 9 bases that match TRBD1. Unmatched junction bases numbered 11, after V lost 10 bases and J lost 7 bases. This CDR3 is built from 15 residues. Germline CDR1 reads MNHEY; CDR2 reads SVGAGI. The CDR3 spells CATQPQGTGNSPLHF. CDR3 DNA sequence: TGTGCCACTCAGCCCCAAGGGACAGGGAATTCACCCCTCCACTTT.

The gene calls are TRBV2 and TRBJ1-1; D gene ambiguous. Trimming cost V 5 bases and J 4 bases, with 14 bases left between them. From germline, CDR1 is SNHLY and CDR2 FYNNEI. CDR3 length: 14 residues. The CDR3 loop is CASSYRELSTEAFF. CDR3 coding DNA: TGTGCCAGCAGTTACCGGGAGTTGAGCACTGAAGCTTTCTTT. Looking up the rest from reference TRBV2 and TRBJ1-1 gives the full variable domain: EPEVTQTPSHQVTQMGQEVILRCVPISNHLYFYWYRQILGQKVEFLVSFYNNEISEKSEIFDDQFSVERPDGSNFTLKIRSTKLEDSAMYFCASSYRELSTEAFFGQGTRLTVV.

The CDR3 spells CASSRNRGLSAGELFF. The CDR3 DNA is TGTGCCAGCAGTCGAAACAGGGGGCTGAGCGCCGGGGAGCTGTTTTTT. The V and J genes are TRBV6-6 and TRBJ2-2; 9 nucleotides agree with TRBD1. V shed 5 bases and J 6 bases; nucleotides not matched to a gene: 10. CDR3 length: 16 amino acids. Germline V gene sequence: CDR1 MNHNY, CDR2 SVGAGI (reference sequence).

Only a few counts were recorded for this clone. The chain is built from TRBV7-9 and TRBJ2-5; 13 nucleotides match TRBD2. This CDR3 has 13 amino acids. V shed 10 bases and J 5 bases; nucleotides not matched to a gene: 4. Per the germline V gene, CDR1 is SEHNR and CDR2 is FQNEAQ (reference sequence). The CDR3 coding sequence is TGTGCCACCGGGACTAGCGGGGATGAGACCCAGTACTTC. Translated: CATGTSGDETQYF.

With respect to this clone: The junction departs from the called germline gene at one end, perhaps through a read error. The genes are TRBV6-5 and TRBJ2-7; 13 nucleotides line up with TRBD2. The germline V gene has CDR1 MNHEY and CDR2 SVGAGI. The CDR3 loop spans 15 amino acids. The CDR3 here is CASSNTGLAGAISVF. CDR3 nucleotide sequence: TGTGCCAGCAGTAACACCGGACTAGCGGGAGCTATCTCCGTCTTC.

The V call is TRBV9, the J call TRBJ2-1; 9 bases match TRBD2. Germline CDR1 reads SGDLS; CDR2 reads YYNGEE. The length of the CDR3 is 14 residues. V lost 0 bases to trimming and J lost 8 bases; unmatched junction nucleotides: 3. This chain's CDR3 is CASSVGVAGDEQFF. For the CDR3, the DNA is TGTGCCAGCAGCGTAGGGGTAGCGGGGGATGAGCAGTTCTTC.

This chain joins TRBV4-2 and TRBJ2-1, with D possibly matching TRBD2 (6 bases). Germline V CDR1 and CDR2: LGHNA, YNFKEQ. Trimming cost V 0 bases and J 10 bases, with 13 bases left between them. CDR3 length equals 14 residues. This chain's CDR3 is CASSQEGLKMEQFF. CDR3 DNA: TGTGCCAGCAGCCAAGAAGGACTAAAAATGGAGCAGTTCTTC.

The rearrangement uses TRBV6-2 or TRBV6-3 and TRBJ2-1; D possibly corresponds to TRBD2 (5 bases). Germline V gene data show CDR1 as MNHEY and CDR2 as SVGEGT. Trimming removed 5 bases from V and 0 bases from J, with 14 bases in between. The CDR3 is 16 amino acids. CDR3 protein: CASSAIYAGSYNEQFF. CDR3 sequence (DNA): TGTGCCAGCAGTGCGATTTATGCGGGCTCCTACAATGAGCAGTTCTTC.